This T cell receptor beta chain appears in the sequencing data of a study of control samples from healthy donors and cancer patients. Germline CDR1 is MNHEY and CDR2 is SMNVEV (reference sequence). This CDR3 is built from 15 residues. V gave up 3 bases and J gave up 8 bases, with 17 bases separating them. Repertoires were generated with immunoSEQ multiplex PCR, while TCRdb's copy carries only in-frame clones and drops some. The profile shows over 150,000 clones, approximately 94% of them singletons. This TCR was sampled from a woman between 18 and 29 years old in good health. V usage is TRBV27 and J usage is TRBJ1-3, with D perhaps matching TRBD1 (6 bases). Sample: blood. The CDR3 region has the DNA TGTGCCAGCAGTTTGGGGATGACAGGCGACTACACCATATATTTT. Its translation: CASSLGMTGDYTIYF.